This entry describes one T cell receptor beta chain. This record belongs to a study of shared clonotypes between healthy human individuals. Per germline, CDR1 SGHRS and CDR2 YFSETQ. V lost 7 bases to trimming and J lost 8 bases, with 9 bases between them. This CDR3 is 10 amino acids long. Over several immunoSEQ plates, each subset's genomic DNA was distributed in even portions. The method was immunoSEQ multiplex PCR; TCRdb's version includes in-frame clones alone and lacks a portion of them. The sample has 2 million to 3 million clones, roughly 92% seen once. Sequencing was performed on naive CD4+ T cells sorted from blood. Documented subset: CD45RA+ positively selected. The TCR originated in a man younger than 35 in good health. This sequence joins TRBV5-1 and TRBJ1-2, with unresolved D. The CDR3 here is CASFGFGYTF. CDR3 DNA sequence: TGCGCCAGCTTTGGGTTCGGCTACACCTTC.